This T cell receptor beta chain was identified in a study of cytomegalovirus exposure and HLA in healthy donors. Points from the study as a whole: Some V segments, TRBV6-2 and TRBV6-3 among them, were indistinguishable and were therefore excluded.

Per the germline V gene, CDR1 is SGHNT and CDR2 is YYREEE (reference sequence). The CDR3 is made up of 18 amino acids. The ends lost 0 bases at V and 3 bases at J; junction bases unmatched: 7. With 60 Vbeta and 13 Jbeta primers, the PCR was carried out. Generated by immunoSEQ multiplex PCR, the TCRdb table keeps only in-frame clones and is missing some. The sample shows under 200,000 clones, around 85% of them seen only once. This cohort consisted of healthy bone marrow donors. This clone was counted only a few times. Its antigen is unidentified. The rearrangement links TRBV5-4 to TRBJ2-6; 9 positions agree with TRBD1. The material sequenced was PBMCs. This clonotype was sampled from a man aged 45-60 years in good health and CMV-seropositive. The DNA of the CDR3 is TGTGCCAGCAGCTTGGCGGGACAGGGATTCAGTGGGGCCAACGTCCTGACTTTC. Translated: CASSLAGQGFSGANVLTF. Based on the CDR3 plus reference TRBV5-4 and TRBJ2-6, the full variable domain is ETGVTQSPTHLIKTRGQQVTLRCSSQSGHNTVSWYQQALGQGPQFIFQYYREEENGRGNFPPRFSGLQFPNYSSELNVNALELDDSALYLCASSLAGQGFSGANVLTFGAGSRLTVL.